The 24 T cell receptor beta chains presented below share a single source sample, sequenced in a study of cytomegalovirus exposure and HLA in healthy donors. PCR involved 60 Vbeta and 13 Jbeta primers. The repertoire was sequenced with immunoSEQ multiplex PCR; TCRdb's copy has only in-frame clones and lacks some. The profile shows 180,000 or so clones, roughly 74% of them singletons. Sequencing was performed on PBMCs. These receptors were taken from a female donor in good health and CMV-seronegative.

CDR3 bases: TGTGCCAGCAGGGGTGGCGGGGGGTCAGATACGCAGTATTTT. Translated: CASRGGGGSDTQYF. The chain employs TRBV6-1 and TRBJ2-3; 8 nucleotides align to TRBD2. The J segment lost 4 bases and the V segment lost 6 bases, leaving 6 bases of the junction unmatched. Germline CDR1 MNHNS, CDR2 SASEGT. This CDR3 has 14 amino acids.

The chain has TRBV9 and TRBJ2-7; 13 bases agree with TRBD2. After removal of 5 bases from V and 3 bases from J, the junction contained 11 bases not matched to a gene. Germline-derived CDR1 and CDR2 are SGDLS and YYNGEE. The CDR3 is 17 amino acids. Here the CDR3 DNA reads TGTGCCAGCAGTCAGGGACTAGCGGGACCGGACTTCTACGAGCAGTACTTC. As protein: CASSQGLAGPDFYEQYF.

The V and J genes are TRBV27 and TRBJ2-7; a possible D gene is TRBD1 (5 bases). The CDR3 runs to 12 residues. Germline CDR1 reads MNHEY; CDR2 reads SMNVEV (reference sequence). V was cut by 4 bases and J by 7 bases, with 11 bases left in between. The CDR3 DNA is TGTGCCAGCAGTTGGGGCCCTTCTGAGCAGTACTTC. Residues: CASSWGPSEQYF.

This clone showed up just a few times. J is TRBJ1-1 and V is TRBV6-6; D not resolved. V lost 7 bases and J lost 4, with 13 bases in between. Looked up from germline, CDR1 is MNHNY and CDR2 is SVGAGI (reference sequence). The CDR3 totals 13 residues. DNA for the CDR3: TGTGCCAGCACACCGACGAGAGGCACTGAAGCTTTCTTT. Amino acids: CASTPTRGTEAFF.

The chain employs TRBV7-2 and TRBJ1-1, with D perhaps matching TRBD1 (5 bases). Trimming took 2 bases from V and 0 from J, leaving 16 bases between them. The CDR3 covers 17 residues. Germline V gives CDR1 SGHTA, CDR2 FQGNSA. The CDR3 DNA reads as TGTGCCAGCAGCTTAAGGAGGGGCCTTCTCATGAACACTGAAGCTTTCTTT. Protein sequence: CASSLRRGLLMNTEAFF.

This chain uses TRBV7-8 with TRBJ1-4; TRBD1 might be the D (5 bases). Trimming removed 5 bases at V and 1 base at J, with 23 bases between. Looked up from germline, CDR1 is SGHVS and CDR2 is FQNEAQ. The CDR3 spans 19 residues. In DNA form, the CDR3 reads TGTGCCAGCAGCGTGGCTCAGGGACTCGCCAAGCGAACTAATGAAAAACTGTTTTTT. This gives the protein CASSVAQGLAKRTNEKLFF.

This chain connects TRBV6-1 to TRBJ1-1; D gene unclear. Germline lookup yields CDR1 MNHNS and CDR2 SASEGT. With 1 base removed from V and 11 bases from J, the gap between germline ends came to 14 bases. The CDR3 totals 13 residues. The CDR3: CASSEGAGVKAFF. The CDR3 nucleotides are TGTGCCAGCAGTGAAGGGGCCGGGGTGAAGGCTTTCTTT.

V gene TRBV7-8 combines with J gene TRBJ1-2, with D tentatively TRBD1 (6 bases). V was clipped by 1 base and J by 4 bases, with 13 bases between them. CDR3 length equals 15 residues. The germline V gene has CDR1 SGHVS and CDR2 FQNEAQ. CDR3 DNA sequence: TGTGCCAGCAGCTTAGAACAGGGATGGGGCTATGGCTACACCTTC. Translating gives CASSLEQGWGYGYTF.

The CDR3, as DNA: TGTGCCAGCTTAGAGTCCGGCGGGACCTACGAGCAGTACTTC. This gives the protein CASLESGGTYEQYF. This sequence joins TRBV28 and TRBJ2-7, with D tentatively TRBD2 (6 bases). Germline values: CDR1 MDHEN, CDR2 SYDVKM. V lost 8 bases and J 2 bases, leaving 16 bases between the germline ends. The CDR3 is made up of 14 amino acids. The variable domain in full, with the rest retrieved from reference TRBV28 and TRBJ2-7, is DVKVTQSSRYLVKRTGEKVFLECVQDMDHENMFWYRQDPGLGLRLIYFSYDVKMKEKGDIPEGYSVSREKKERFSLILESASTNQTSMYLCASLESGGTYEQYFGPGTRLTVT.

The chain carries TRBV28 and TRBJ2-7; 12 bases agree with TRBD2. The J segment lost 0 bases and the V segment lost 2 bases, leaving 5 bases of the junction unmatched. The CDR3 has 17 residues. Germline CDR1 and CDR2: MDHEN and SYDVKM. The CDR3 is CASSLTSGRKSSYEQYF. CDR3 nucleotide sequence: TGTGCCAGCAGTTTAACTAGCGGGAGGAAGAGCTCCTACGAGCAGTACTTC.

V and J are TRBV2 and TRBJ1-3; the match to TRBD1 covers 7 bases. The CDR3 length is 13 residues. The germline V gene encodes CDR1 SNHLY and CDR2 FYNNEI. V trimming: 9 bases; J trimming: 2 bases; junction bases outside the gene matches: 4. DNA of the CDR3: TGTGCCAGTGGGACAGCACCTGGAAACACCATATATTTT. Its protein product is CASGTAPGNTIYF.

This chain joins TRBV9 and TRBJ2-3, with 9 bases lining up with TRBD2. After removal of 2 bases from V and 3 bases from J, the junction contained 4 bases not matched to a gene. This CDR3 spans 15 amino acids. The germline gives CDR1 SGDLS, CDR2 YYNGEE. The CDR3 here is CASSVSGGQTDTQYF. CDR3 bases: TGTGCCAGCAGCGTTAGCGGGGGCCAGACAGATACGCAGTATTTT.

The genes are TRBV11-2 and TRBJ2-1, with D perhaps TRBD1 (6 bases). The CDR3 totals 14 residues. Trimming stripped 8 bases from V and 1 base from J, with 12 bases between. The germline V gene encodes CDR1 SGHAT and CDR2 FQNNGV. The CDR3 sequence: CASQQGPSYNEQFF. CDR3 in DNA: TGTGCCAGCCAGCAGGGGCCATCCTACAATGAGCAGTTCTTC. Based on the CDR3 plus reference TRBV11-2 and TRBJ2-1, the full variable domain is EAGVAQSPRYKIIEKRQSVAFWCNPISGHATLYWYQQILGQGPKLLIQFQNNGVVDDSQLPKDRFSAERLKGVDSTLKIQPAKLEDSAVYLCASQQGPSYNEQFFGPGTRLTVL.

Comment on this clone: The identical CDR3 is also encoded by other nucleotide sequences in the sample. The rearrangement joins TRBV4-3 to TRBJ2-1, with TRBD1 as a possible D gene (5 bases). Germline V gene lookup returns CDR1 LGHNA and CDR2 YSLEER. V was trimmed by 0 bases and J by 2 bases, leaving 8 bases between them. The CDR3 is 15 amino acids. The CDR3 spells CASSQDRAPYNEQFF. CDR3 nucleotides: TGCGCCAGCAGCCAAGACAGGGCCCCCTACAATGAGCAGTTCTTC.

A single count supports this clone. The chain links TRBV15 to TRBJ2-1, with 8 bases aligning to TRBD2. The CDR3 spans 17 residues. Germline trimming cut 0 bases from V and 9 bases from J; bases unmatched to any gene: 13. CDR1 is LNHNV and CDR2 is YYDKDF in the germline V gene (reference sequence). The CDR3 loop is CATSRDLVSGMRLEQFF. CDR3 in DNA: TGTGCCACCAGCAGAGATCTCGTTAGCGGGATGAGACTTGAGCAGTTCTTC. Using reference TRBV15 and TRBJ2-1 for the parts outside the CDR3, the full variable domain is DAMVIQNPRYQVTQFGKPVTLSCSQTLNHNVMYWYQQKSSQAPKLLFHYYDKDFNNEADTPDNFQSRRPNTSFCFLDIRSPGLGDTAMYLCATSRDLVSGMRLEQFFGPGTRLTVL.

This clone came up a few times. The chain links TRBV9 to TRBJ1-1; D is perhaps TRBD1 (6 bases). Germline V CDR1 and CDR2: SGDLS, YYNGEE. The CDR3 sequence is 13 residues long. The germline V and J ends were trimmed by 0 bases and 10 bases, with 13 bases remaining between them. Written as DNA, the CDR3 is TGTGCCAGCAGCGTAGAAGGGGGGGTGGGAGCTTTCTTT. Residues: CASSVEGGVGAFF.

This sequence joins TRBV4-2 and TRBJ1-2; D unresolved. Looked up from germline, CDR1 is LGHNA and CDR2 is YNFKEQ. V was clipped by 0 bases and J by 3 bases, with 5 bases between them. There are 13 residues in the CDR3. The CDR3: CASSQERYYGYTF. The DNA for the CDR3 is TGTGCCAGCAGCCAAGAGAGGTACTATGGCTACACCTTC.

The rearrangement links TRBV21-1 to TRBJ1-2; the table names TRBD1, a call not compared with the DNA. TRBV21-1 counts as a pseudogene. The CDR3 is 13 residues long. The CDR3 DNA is TGTGCCAGCAGCCAATTTAACAGGAATGGCTACACCTTC. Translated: CASSQFNRNGYTF.

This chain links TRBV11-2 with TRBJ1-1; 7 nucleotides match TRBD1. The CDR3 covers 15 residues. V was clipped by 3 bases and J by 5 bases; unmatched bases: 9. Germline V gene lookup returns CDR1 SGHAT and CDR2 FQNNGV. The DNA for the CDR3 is TGTGCCAGCAGCTTTTACAGGGGAGTGAGGACTGAAGCTTTCTTT. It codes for CASSFYRGVRTEAFF.

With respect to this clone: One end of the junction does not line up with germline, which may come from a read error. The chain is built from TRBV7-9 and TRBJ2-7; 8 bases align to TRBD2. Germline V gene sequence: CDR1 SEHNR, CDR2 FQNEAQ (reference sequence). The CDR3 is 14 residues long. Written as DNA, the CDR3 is TGTTCCAGCAGCGCCGGGACTAGAGGGTACGAGCAGTACTTC. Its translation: CSSSAGTRGYEQYF.

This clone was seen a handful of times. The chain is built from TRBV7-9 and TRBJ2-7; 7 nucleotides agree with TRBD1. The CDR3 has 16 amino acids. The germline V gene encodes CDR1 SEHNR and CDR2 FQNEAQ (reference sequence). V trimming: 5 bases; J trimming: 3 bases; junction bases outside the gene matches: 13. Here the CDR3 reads CASSEPALQGDYEQYF. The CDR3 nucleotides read TGTGCCAGCAGCGAACCCGCCCTGCAGGGGGACTACGAGCAGTACTTC.

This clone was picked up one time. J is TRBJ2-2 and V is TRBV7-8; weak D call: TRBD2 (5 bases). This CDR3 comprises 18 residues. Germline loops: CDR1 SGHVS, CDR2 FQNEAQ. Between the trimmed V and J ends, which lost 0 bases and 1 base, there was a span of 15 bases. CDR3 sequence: CASSLAISGVENTGELFF. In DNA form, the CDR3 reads TGTGCCAGCAGCTTAGCGATAAGCGGAGTAGAGAACACCGGGGAGCTGTTTTTT. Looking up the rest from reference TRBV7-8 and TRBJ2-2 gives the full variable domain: GAGVSQSPRYKVAKRGQDVALRCDPISGHVSLFWYQQALGQGPEFLTYFQNEAQLDKSGLPSDRFFAERPEGSVSTLKIQRTQQEDSAVYLCASSLAISGVENTGELFFGEGSRLTVL.

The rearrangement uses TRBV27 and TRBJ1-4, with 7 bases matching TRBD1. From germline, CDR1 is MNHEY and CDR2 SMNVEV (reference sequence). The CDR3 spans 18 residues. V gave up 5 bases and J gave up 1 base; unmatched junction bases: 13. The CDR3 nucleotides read TGTGCCAGCAGTCCAATATGGGGGACAGCTGGAACTAATGAAAAACTGTTTTTT. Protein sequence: CASSPIWGTAGTNEKLFF.

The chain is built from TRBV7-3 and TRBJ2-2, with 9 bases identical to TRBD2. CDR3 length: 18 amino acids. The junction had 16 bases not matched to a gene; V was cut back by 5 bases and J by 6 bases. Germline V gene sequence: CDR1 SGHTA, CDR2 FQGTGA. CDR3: CASSPLSGSGGLSGELFF. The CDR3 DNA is TGTGCCAGCAGCCCCCTGAGCGGGAGCGGGGGGTTATCCGGGGAGCTGTTTTTT.